Listed here are 30 T cell receptor beta chains from one sample, sequenced in a study of spatial heterogeneity in lung cancer. TCRdb reprocessed the 5' RACE reads with MiXCR, giving one entry per CDR3 protein. Of about 24,000 distinct CDR3 sequences in the sample, 3% to 4% are singletons; the top ten hold under 30%. As for time point: sample taken at primary tumor resection. The sample in question was PBMCs, obtained at surgery. The receptors come from a female donor with early-stage non-small cell lung cancer.

This clonotype showed up many times. The chain is built from TRBV7-3 and TRBJ2-1; the D gene is possibly TRBD2 (5 bases). This CDR3 contains 15 residues. Germline CDR1 reads SGHTA; CDR2 reads FQGTGA. With 1 base removed from V and 0 bases from J, the gap between germline ends came to 7 bases. The CDR3 spells CASSLRLASYNEQFF. DNA for the CDR3: TGTGCCAGCAGCTTAAGGCTAGCCTCCTACAATGAGCAGTTCTTC.

Many counts were recorded for this clonotype. An end of the junction differs from the germline gene, which may be a read error. The chain is built from TRBV15 and TRBJ1-1; D might be TRBD1 (6 bases). The length of the CDR3 is 17 residues. CDR1 LNHNV and CDR2 YYDKDF come from the germline V gene (reference sequence). For the CDR3, the DNA is TGTGCCACCAGCAGAGATGGAGCCAGGGGTCCGAACAATGAAGCTTTCTTT. As protein: CATSRDGARGPNNEAFF.

This clonotype has ten or more counts. This sequence joins TRBV12-3 or TRBV12-4 and TRBJ2-2; TRBD2 matches 7 bases. The CDR3 is 14 residues long. The V gene end was trimmed by 3 bases and the J gene end by 7 bases; junction bases not matched to a gene: 5. CDR3 sequence (DNA): TGTGCCAGCAGTTTTCGTAGCGGGTACGGGGAGCTGTTTTTT. Its protein is CASSFRSGYGELFF.

This clonotype was seen ten or more times. The V call is TRBV20-1, the J call TRBJ2-3; 10 bases line up with TRBD2. This CDR3 region has 15 residues. Germline V CDR1 and CDR2: DFQATT, SNEGSKA (reference sequence). Trimming took 5 bases from V and 2 from J; bases not matched to a gene: 7. DNA of the CDR3: TGCAGTGCTCCAAAGACTAGCGGGCCCACAGATACGCAGTATTTT. Translation gives CSAPKTSGPTDTQYF.

This clonotype occurred many times. The chain carries TRBV6-6 and TRBJ1-1; D is perhaps TRBD1 (5 bases). The V end was cut by 7 bases, the J end by 1 base, with 19 bases between. Germline V gives CDR1 MNHNY, CDR2 SVGAGI (reference sequence). This CDR3 is 16 amino acids long. CDR3 bases: TGTGCCAGCATCGGGGGAGTAGGGGTCGGGAACACTGAAGCTTTCTTT. This encodes CASIGGVGVGNTEAFF.

This chain joins TRBV3-1 and TRBJ1-4; D remains unclear. Germline V gene data show CDR1 as LGHDT and CDR2 as YNNKEL (reference sequence). Trimming removed 1 base at V and 5 bases at J, with 14 bases between. CDR3 size: 16 residues. CDR3 DNA sequence: TGTGCCAGCAGCCAAGGCGGAGCGACTCCAAATGAAAAACTGTTTTTT. This sequence encodes CASSQGGATPNEKLFF. Using reference TRBV3-1 and TRBJ1-4 for the parts outside the CDR3, the full variable domain is DTAVSQTPKYLVTQMGNDKSIKCEQNLGHDTMYWYKQDSKKFLKIMFSYNNKELIINETVPNRFSPKSPDKAHLNLHINSLELGDSAVYFCASSQGGATPNEKLFFGSGTQLSVL.

This clonotype showed up many times. V is TRBV20-1 and J is TRBJ1-5; possibly TRBD1 for D (5 bases). Trimming stripped 3 bases from V and 3 bases from J, with 9 bases between. The CDR3 extends over 13 amino acids. CDR1 and CDR2 from the germline V gene are DFQATT and SNEGSKA (reference sequence). The chain's CDR3 is CSARRGLNQPQHF. CDR3 in DNA: TGCAGTGCTAGGAGGGGACTCAATCAGCCCCAGCATTTT.

Many counts were recorded for this clonotype. CDR3 DNA: TGTGCCAGCAGTTCCAAGCTGAGGTTCCGCGAGCAGTACTTC. Protein sequence: CASSSKLRFREQYF. This sequence joins TRBV28 and TRBJ2-7; D remains unclear. The germline CDR1 and CDR2 sequences are MDHEN and SYDVKM. Trimming shortened V by 4 bases and J by 6 bases, and 16 bases separated the two germline ends. The CDR3 consists of 14 residues.

As concerns this clonotype: This may stem from a read error, because a much larger clone lies one nucleotide away. The J gene is TRBJ1-1, the V gene TRBV7-2, with D hard to call. CDR3 length equals 14 residues. Germline-derived CDR1 and CDR2 are SGHTA and FQGNSA. The ends were cut back, 5 bases at V and 0 bases at J, with 10 bases in the middle. This chain's CDR3 is CASSLRVVNTEAFF. For the CDR3, the DNA is TGTGCCAGCAGCCTGAGGGTGGTGAACACTGAAGCTTTCTTT.

This rearrangement joins TRBV13 to TRBJ1-1; 7 bases map to TRBD1. From germline, CDR1 is PRHDT and CDR2 FYEKMQ (reference sequence). The CDR3 runs to 15 residues. Unmatched junction bases numbered 8, after V lost 3 bases and J lost 4 bases. CDR3 sequence (DNA): TGTGCCAGCAGCTTCCGACCGACAGGGACCACTGAAGCTTTCTTT. Translation: CASSFRPTGTTEAFF. The full variable domain, with the rest looked up from reference TRBV13 and TRBJ1-1, is AAGVIQSPRHLIKEKRETATLKCYPIPRHDTVYWYQQGPGQDPQFLISFYEKMQSDKGSIPDRFSAQQFSDYHSELNMSSLELGDSALYFCASSFRPTGTTEAFFGQGTRLTVV.

This clonotype showed up many times. This chain uses TRBV6-1 with TRBJ2-6; D gene unclear. The CDR3 sequence is 15 residues long. The V end lost 7 bases, the J end lost 0 bases, and 10 bases lay between the germline ends. Looked up from germline, CDR1 is MNHNS and CDR2 is SASEGT. The CDR3 DNA sequence: TGTGCCAGCAACGGACGAAGCTCTGGGGCCAACGTCCTGACTTTC. Protein: CASNGRSSGANVLTF.

This clonotype has a count of ten or more. J is TRBJ2-5 and V is TRBV28, with D possibly being TRBD1 or TRBD2 (5 bases each). This CDR3 has 13 amino acids. The germline V gene has CDR1 MDHEN and CDR2 SYDVKM. V lost 5 bases and J lost 4, with 11 bases in between. The CDR3 bases are TGTGCCAGCAGTGGGACCATCATAGAGACCCAGTACTTC. Translated, it gives CASSGTIIETQYF.

This clonotype was counted ten times or more. In DNA, the CDR3 is TGTGCCAGTAGTACTAGCGGGAGGGCTATTAGCACAGATACGCAGTATTTT. Encoded protein: CASSTSGRAISTDTQYF. The chain links TRBV19 to TRBJ2-3, with 12 bases matching TRBD2. Germline CDR1 reads LNHDA; CDR2 reads SQIVND (reference sequence). CDR3 length: 17 amino acids. The ends lost 4 bases at V and 0 bases at J; junction bases unmatched: 5.

At least ten counts were recorded for this clonotype. This rearrangement joins TRBV10-3 to TRBJ2-2; D remains ambiguous. In germline, CDR1 is ENHRY, CDR2 SYGVKD. This CDR3 is built from 13 residues. V shed 7 bases and J shed 1 base, with 7 bases lying between them. The CDR3 DNA follows: TGTGCCATCAAGTCCCAGAACACCGGGGAGCTGTTTTTT. Protein sequence: CAIKSQNTGELFF.

This clonotype has ten or more counts. The chain joins TRBV29-1 to TRBJ1-1, with D possibly matching TRBD1 (6 bases). There are 14 residues in the CDR3. With 8 bases removed from V and 0 bases from J, the gap between germline ends came to 16 bases. Germline-derived CDR1 and CDR2 are SQVTM and ANQGSEA. The CDR3 DNA is TGCAGCCATCGGGGGGCTTTCATGAACACTGAAGCTTTCTTT. Protein: CSHRGAFMNTEAFF.

In its sample, this clonotype was seen many times. The CDR3 region is CASSERLWGTNEKLFF. CDR3 coding DNA: TGCGCCAGCAGCGAGCGGTTGTGGGGAACTAATGAAAAACTGTTTTTT. The chain recombines TRBV5-1 with TRBJ1-4; the D is unclear. V dropped 4 bases and J dropped 1 base, with 14 bases sitting between them. The germline gives CDR1 SGHRS, CDR2 YFSETQ. CDR3 length: 16 amino acids.

This clonotype has a count of ten or more. This chain uses TRBV15 with TRBJ2-7; 16 bases line up with TRBD2. J gave up 2 bases and V 3 bases, and 4 bases lay outside the gene matches. The CDR3 runs to 17 residues. Germline V gene data show CDR1 as LNHNV and CDR2 as YYDKDF (reference sequence). CDR3 protein: CATSRAGTSGRAYEQYF. In DNA, the CDR3 is TGTGCCACCAGCAGGGCCGGGACTAGCGGGAGGGCCTACGAGCAGTACTTC. The variable domain in full, completed from reference TRBV15 and TRBJ2-7, reads DAMVIQNPRYQVTQFGKPVTLSCSQTLNHNVMYWYQQKSSQAPKLLFHYYDKDFNNEADTPDNFQSRRPNTSFCFLDIRSPGLGDTAMYLCATSRAGTSGRAYEQYFGPGTRLTVT.

This clonotype is a singleton in its sample. The V gene is TRBV19, the J gene TRBJ2-7; 11 bases match TRBD2. V lost 4 bases and J lost 3; bases outside the gene matches: 2. The CDR3 has 14 amino acids. CDR1 and CDR2 from the germline V gene are LNHDA and SQIVND (reference sequence). CDR3 bases: TGTGCCAGTAGTACCGGGACTAGCGGCTACGAGCAGTACTTC. Its translation is CASSTGTSGYEQYF.

The sample holds a few counts of this clonotype. The chain has TRBV6-6 and TRBJ2-1, with no clear D. The V and J ends lost 2 bases and 8 bases respectively, with 16 bases between them. The CDR3 runs to 15 residues. CDR1 MNHNY and CDR2 SVGAGI come from the germline V gene (reference sequence). The CDR3 is CASSYDLARADEQFF. In nucleotides, the CDR3 is TGTGCCAGCAGTTACGATTTGGCTAGGGCTGATGAGCAGTTCTTC.

This clonotype was seen many times. J is TRBJ2-7 and V is TRBV20-1; TRBD1 aligns across 9 bases. CDR1 and CDR2 (germline): DFQATT, SNEGSKA (reference sequence). CDR3 length equals 14 residues. The ends lost 6 bases at V and 2 bases at J; junction bases unmatched: 8. The CDR3, as DNA: TGCAGTGCCCTCAGGGGGACAGGGACCTACGAGCAGTACTTC. Translated: CSALRGTGTYEQYF.

This clonotype has ten or more counts. The V gene is TRBV7-6, the J gene TRBJ2-3, with TRBD2 matching 8 bases. CDR3 length: 15 residues. J was trimmed by 6 bases and V by 2 bases; bases with no gene match: 7. Germline-derived CDR1 and CDR2 are SGHVS and FNYEAQ. The CDR3 spells CASSLSGRGMDTQYF. For the CDR3, the DNA is TGTGCCAGCAGCTTAAGCGGGAGAGGTATGGATACGCAGTATTTT.

This clonotype was detected many times. The J gene is TRBJ2-4, the V gene TRBV14; D perhaps matches TRBD1 (6 bases). In germline, CDR1 is SGHDN, CDR2 FVKESK. V was pared by 6 bases and J by 6 bases, with 24 bases between. This CDR3 region has 17 residues. The CDR3 spells CASSPGAAWGLVNIQYF. CDR3 sequence (DNA): TGTGCCAGCAGTCCTGGGGCAGCCTGGGGGCTAGTAAACATTCAGTACTTC.

Only a few counts were recorded for this clonotype. The V and J genes are TRBV4-1 and TRBJ2-7; 9 nucleotides align to TRBD2. This CDR3 is built from 15 residues. Trimming took 1 base from V and 4 from J; bases not matched to a gene: 5. The germline V gene has CDR1 MGHRA and CDR2 YSYEKL. The CDR3 sequence is CASSQGASGTYEQYF. The CDR3 DNA is TGCGCCAGCAGCCAAGGGGCTAGCGGGACATACGAGCAGTACTTC.

The rearrangement uses TRBV5-1 and TRBJ2-3; 7 bases align to TRBD2. This CDR3 spans 16 amino acids. Germline V gene data show CDR1 as SGHRS and CDR2 as YFSETQ. J was trimmed by 0 bases and V by 0 bases; bases with no gene match: 4. This CDR3 reads CASSLDTGGSTDTQYF. The CDR3 coding sequence is TGCGCCAGCAGCTTGGACACGGGAGGTAGCACAGATACGCAGTATTTT.

This clonotype was seen repeatedly, ten times or more. The gene calls are TRBV27 and TRBJ1-1; D uncertain. CDR1 MNHEY and CDR2 SMNVEV come from the germline V gene (reference sequence). The V end was cut by 6 bases, the J end by 0 bases, with 11 bases between. This CDR3 contains 14 residues. DNA of the CDR3: TGTGCCAGCAGGCCGGCAGTTTTGAACACTGAAGCTTTCTTT. As protein: CASRPAVLNTEAFF.

The sample holds many counts of this clonotype. This CDR3 is CASSLEHRFGYNEQFF. The CDR3 coding sequence is TGCGCCAGCAGCTTGGAGCACAGGTTCGGCTACAATGAGCAGTTCTTC. The chain recombines TRBV5-1 with TRBJ2-1; maybe TRBD1 (5 bases). The CDR3 consists of 16 residues. The germline gives CDR1 SGHRS, CDR2 YFSETQ. V lost 0 bases and J lost 3, with 13 bases in between.

This clonotype appeared many times. J is TRBJ2-2 and V is TRBV12-3 or TRBV12-4, with a weak D call TRBD2 (6 bases). This CDR3 has 15 amino acids. The V end was cut by 3 bases, the J end by 2 bases, with 10 bases between. CDR3 sequence (DNA): TGTGCCAGCAGTTTCGGGGGAGCCAACACCGGGGAGCTGTTTTTT. Its translation: CASSFGGANTGELFF.

This clonotype was detected ten times or more. The rearrangement uses TRBV4-1 and TRBJ1-1, with TRBD1 as a possible D gene (5 bases). Deletions cut 4 bases from V and 1 base from J, with 19 bases between. This CDR3 is 17 amino acids long. The germline CDR1 and CDR2 sequences are MGHRA and YSYEKL. CDR3 loop: CASSRTLGVRGNTEAFF. For the CDR3, the DNA is TGCGCCAGCAGCCGCACCCTGGGCGTAAGGGGGAACACTGAAGCTTTCTTT.

This chain joins TRBV6-7 and TRBJ2-7; 11 bases are a match to TRBD2. Being an ORF, TRBV6-7 has a function that is uncertain. The CDR3 has 15 amino acids. Germline trimming cut 4 bases from V and 2 bases from J; bases unmatched to any gene: 4. DNA for the CDR3: TGTGCCAGCAGTTGTGGACTAGCGGGCACCTACGAGCAGTACTTC. This sequence encodes CASSCGLAGTYEQYF.

This clonotype was picked up many times. The rearrangement joins TRBV6-1 to TRBJ2-1; 13 nucleotides align to TRBD2. This CDR3 has 15 amino acids. From germline, CDR1 is MNHNS and CDR2 SASEGT. The trim removed 6 bases at V and 4 bases at J, leaving 3 bases unmatched. CDR3 loop: CASREGLAGYNEQFF. CDR3 nucleotide sequence: TGTGCCAGCAGGGAGGGACTAGCGGGATACAATGAGCAGTTCTTC.